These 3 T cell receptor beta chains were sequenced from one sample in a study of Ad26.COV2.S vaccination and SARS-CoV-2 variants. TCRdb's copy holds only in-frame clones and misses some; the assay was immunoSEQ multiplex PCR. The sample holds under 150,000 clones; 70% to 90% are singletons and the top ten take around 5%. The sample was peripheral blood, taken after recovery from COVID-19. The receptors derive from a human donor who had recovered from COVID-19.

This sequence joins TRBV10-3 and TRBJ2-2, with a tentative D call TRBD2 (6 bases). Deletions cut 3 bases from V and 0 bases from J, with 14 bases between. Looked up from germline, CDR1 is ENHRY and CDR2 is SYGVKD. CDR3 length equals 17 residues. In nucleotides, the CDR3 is TGTGCCATCAGTGACCCCACGGGACTTTCGAACACCGGGGAGCTGTTTTTT. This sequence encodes CAISDPTGLSNTGELFF.

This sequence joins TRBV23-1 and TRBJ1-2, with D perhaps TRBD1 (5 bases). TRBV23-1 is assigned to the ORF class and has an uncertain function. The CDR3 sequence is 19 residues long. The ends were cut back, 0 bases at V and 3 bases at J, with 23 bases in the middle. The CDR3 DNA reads TGCGCCAGCAGTCAATCTAAAGGGAGACAGATCCCTGGGGACTATGGCTACACCTTC. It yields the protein CASSQSKGRQIPGDYGYTF.

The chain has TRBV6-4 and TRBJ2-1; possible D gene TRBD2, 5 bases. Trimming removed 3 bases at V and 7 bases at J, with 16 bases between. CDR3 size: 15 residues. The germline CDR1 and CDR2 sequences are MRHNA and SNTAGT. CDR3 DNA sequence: TGTGCCAGCAGTGATGGGTCGACGGGGAGTAATGAGCAGTTCTTC. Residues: CASSDGSTGSNEQFF.